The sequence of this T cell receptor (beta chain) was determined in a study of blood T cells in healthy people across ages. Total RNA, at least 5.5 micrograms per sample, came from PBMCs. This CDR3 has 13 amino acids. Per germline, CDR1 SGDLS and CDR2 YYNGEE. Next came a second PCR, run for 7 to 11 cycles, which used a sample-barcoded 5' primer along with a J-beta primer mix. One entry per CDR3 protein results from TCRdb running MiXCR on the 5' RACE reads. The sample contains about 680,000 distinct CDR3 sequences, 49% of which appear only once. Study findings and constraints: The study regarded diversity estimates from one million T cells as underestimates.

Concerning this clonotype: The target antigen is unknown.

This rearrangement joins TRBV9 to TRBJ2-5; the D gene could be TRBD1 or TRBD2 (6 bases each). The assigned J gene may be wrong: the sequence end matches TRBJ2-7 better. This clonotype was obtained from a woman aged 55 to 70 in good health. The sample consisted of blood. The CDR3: CASSIGGGYEQYF. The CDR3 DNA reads TGTGCCAGCAGCATAGGAGGGGGTTACGAGCAGTACTTC.